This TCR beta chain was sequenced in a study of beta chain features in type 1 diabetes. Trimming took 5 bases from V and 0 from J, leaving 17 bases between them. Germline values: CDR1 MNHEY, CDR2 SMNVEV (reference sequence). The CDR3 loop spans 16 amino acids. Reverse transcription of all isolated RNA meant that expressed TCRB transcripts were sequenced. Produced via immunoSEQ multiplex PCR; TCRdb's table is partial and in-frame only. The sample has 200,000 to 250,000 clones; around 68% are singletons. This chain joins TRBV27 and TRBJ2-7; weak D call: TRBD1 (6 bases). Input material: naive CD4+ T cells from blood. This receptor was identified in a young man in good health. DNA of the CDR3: TGTGCCAGCAGTCAACGACAGGCCTTTAGCTCCTACGAGCAGTACTTC. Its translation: CASSQRQAFSSYEQYF.